The text below deals with one T cell receptor (beta chain). Its antigen has not been determined. No clone much larger than this one lies a single base away; base qualities are absent. A second Seattle source provided samples from volunteer blood donors who had recovered from COVID-19. Whole blood was collected in K2EDTA tubes by collaborating institutions according to the institutions' own protocols. For TCRbeta analysis, collaborator samples were shipped as frozen whole blood, as isolated PBMCs, or as DNA extracted from either sample type. The immunoSEQ Assay, a bias-controlled multiplex PCR, was used to amplify TCRbeta CDR3 regions from genomic DNA. In the paper's pipeline: Within the assay, amplification of reference gene primers was used to estimate how many nucleated cells each sample contained. Sequence reads were collapsed and filtered to measure the absolute abundance of every unique TCRbeta CDR3 rearrangement. For each sample, productive Simpson clonality was calculated as the square root of Simpson's diversity index over productive rearrangements. TCRdb holds this immuneACCESS table with in-frame rearrangements only. Some clones are missing; in checked studies, unresolved V genes explain under half, and the rest has no known cause. V and J calls and clone size follow that table, whereas D and trimming were derived from the DNA. This sample comprises roughly 240,000 clones, around 84% of them detected only once. The biggest ten clones account for about 2.3% of the sample.

The data belong to a study of blood T cell repertoires in COVID-19 (dated by TCRdb to the early 2020s). Context from the whole study: The collaborator samples originated in the United States, Italy and Spain and spanned the acute and convalescent phases of COVID-19. Where HLA class I and class II types were available, the types were taken from metadata supplied by the sample provider, not from assay-based typing. The material from the prospective study consisted of cDNA or gDNA derived from T cells, B-cell-depleted T cells, or PBMCs. Samples came from the ongoing ImmuneRACE study (first 160 participants) plus 1,254 subjects from 6 global collaborators. The sample metadata nearly always contained a de-identified subject ID, COVID-19 status, age in years and sex. Subjects who had been exposed to COVID-19, were actively infected with it, or had recovered from it provided the deeply sampled blood TCRbeta repertoires that made up the dataset. A freely available public database, intended as a resource for researchers studying the immune response to SARS-CoV-2, is where the repertoires were released.

CDR1 and CDR2 (SQVTM, ANQGSEA) derive from the germline V gene. The CDR3 has 15 amino acids, counting the end cysteine and phenylalanine. Kept here is only the CDR3 DNA, which spans 45 bases and is read in frame from base 1. After removal of 3 bases from V and 4 bases from J, the junction retains 6 bases not matched to a gene. Findings and caveats that apply to the study as a whole: Clinical and demographic metadata were provided uncurated, with the amount varying by source and participant.

The receptor's source is a man between 40 and 49 years old who had recovered from COVID-19. The sequenced sample was peripheral blood. The rearrangement combines TRBV29-1 with TRBJ1-2, with 12 middle bases fitting TRBD1. Here the CDR3 is given as CSVEGDRGRGYGYTF. Read as DNA, the sequence is TGCAGCGTTGAGGGGGACAGGGGGCGCGGCTATGGCTACACCTTC.